Listed below are T cell receptor beta chains from one sample, sequenced in a study of PD-1 blockade in classical Hodgkin lymphoma. Clones were read by immunoSEQ multiplex PCR, and TCRdb kept only the in-frame ones, dropping some. The sample includes about 35,000 clones, roughly three quarters of them seen just once. This material consisted of peripheral blood mononuclear cells (PBMCs), taken before the second cycle of nivolumab. These receptors originate from a human donor with classical Hodgkin lymphoma. CDR3s include the opening cysteine and the closing phenylalanine or tryptophan. Each record gives: V gene, clone size, J gene, D gene, CDR3 DNA, CDR3 protein. A D gene is named only where the DNA matches it firmly. Only some rows state a clone size, as once, few, many or a class for expanded clones.

TRBV19	.	TRBJ2-2	TRBD1	TGTGCCAGTAGTAGACAGGGGTTGAACACCGGGGAGCTGTTTTTT	CASSRQGLNTGELFF
TRBV29-1	few	TRBJ2-7	TRBD1	TGCAGCGGGCAACGGGACAGGTTCTCCTACGAGCAGTACTTC	CSGQRDRFSYEQYF
TRBV5-1	.	TRBJ2-1	.	TGCGCCAGCAGCGAGAGCGGCAACTCCTACAATGAGCAGTTCTTC	CASSESGNSYNEQFF
TRBV10-3	.	TRBJ1-2	.	TGTGCCATCAGCCCTATTAAAGGTGTGCGAAATGGCTACACCTTC	CAISPIKGVRNGYTF
TRBV6-1	few	TRBJ2-7	TRBD1	TGTGCCAGCAGTGTTTATTGGGACAGCTCCTACGAGCAGTACTTC	CASSVYWDSSYEQYF
TRBV7-2	few	TRBJ2-3	.	TGTGCCAGCAGCCGGGCACGGCACACAGATACGCAGTATTTT	CASSRARHTDTQYF
TRBV21-1	.	TRBJ1-2	.	TGTGCCAGCAGCAAAGATCTCCAGGGGTTCGTTGGCTATGGCTACACCTTC	CASSKDLQGFVGYGYTF
TRBV14	.	TRBJ2-3	.	TGTGCCAGCAGCCACACAGATACGCAGTATTTT	CASSHTDTQYF
TRBV30	.	TRBJ1-1	TRBD1	TGTGCCTGGAGACCTGACAGGGCAGATGGAGCTTTCTTT	CAWRPDRADGAFF
TRBV7-2	.	TRBJ2-7	.	TGTGCCAGCAGCACCGGACAGAGAACCTACGAGCAGTACTTC	CASSTGQRTYEQYF
TRBV4-1	.	TRBJ2-3	.	TGCGCCAGCAGCCAAGCTGGGCGCTCGCGGACAGATACGCAGTATTTT	CASSQAGRSRTDTQYF
TRBV28	.	TRBJ2-5	.	TGTGCCAGCACGGGGCAAATGGCTGGGGAGACCCAGTACTTC	CASTGQMAGETQYF